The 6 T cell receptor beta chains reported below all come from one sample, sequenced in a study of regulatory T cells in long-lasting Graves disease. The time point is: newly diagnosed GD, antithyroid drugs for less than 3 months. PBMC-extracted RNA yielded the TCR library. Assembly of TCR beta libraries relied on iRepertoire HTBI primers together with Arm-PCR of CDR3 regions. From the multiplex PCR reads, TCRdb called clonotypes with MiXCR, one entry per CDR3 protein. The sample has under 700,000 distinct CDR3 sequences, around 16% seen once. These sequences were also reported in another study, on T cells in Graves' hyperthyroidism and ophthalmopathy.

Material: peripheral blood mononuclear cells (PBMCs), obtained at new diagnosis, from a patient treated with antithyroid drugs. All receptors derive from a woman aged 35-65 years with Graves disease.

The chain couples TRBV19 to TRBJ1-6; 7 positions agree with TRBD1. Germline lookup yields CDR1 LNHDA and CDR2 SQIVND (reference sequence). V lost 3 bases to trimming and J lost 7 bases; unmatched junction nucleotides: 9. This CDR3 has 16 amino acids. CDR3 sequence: CASSIPTGAWNSPLHF. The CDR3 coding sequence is TGTGCCAGTAGTATTCCCACAGGGGCCTGGAATTCACCCCTCCACTTT.

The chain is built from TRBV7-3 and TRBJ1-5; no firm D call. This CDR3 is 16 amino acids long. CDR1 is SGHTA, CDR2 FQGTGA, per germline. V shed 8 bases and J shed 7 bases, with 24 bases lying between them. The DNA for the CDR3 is TGTGCCAGCGGACCTCCTCGGCAGGCAGTGTACCAGCCCCAGCATTTT. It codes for CASGPPRQAVYQPQHF.

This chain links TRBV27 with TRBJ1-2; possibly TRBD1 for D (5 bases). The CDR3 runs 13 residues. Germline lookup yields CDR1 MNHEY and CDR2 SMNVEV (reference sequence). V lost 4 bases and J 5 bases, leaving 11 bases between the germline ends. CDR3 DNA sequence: TGTGCCAGCAGTTCAGCGGAGGGGTATGGCTACACCTTC. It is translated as CASSSAEGYGYTF.

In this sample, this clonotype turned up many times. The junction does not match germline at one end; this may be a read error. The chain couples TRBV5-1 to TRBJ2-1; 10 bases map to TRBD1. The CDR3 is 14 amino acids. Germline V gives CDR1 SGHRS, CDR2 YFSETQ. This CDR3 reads CASSLRDRGNEQFF. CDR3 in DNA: TGTGCCAGCAGCTTGAGGGACAGGGGAAATGAGCAGTTCTTC.

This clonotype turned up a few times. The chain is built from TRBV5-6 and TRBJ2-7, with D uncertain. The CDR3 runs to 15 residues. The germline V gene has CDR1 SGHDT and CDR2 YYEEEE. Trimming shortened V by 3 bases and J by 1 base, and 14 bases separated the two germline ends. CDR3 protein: CASSYAFPFSYEQYF. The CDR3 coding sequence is TGTGCCAGCAGCTACGCATTCCCGTTTTCCTACGAGCAGTACTTC.

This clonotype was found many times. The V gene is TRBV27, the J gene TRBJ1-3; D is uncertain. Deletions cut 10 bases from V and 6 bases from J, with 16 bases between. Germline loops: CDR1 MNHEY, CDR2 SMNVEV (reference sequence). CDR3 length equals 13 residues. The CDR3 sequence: CAKMPQLENTIYF. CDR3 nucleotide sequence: TGTGCCAAGATGCCGCAATTGGAAAACACCATATATTTT.